This is a list of T cell receptor beta chains from one sample in a study of T cells expressing NK-cell markers. TCRdb processed the 5' RACE reads again and assigns one entry to each CDR3 protein, with no DNA. The table counts some 110,000 distinct CDR3 sequences; 18% lies in the top ten. Material: blood T cells: a sorted CD56 or NKG2C T cell subset, CD4+ or CD8+ T cells, or bulk PBMC T cells (not recorded which). The receptors here all came from a woman aged 18 to 75 in good health. Each CDR3 is given with its conserved first and last residue. Each record gives: J gene, V gene, CDR3 protein.

J gene: TRBJ2-1
V gene: TRBV7-9
CDR3 protein: CASSSLRTSSYNEQFF

J gene: TRBJ2-5
V gene: TRBV5-1
CDR3 protein: CASSSWTSGQETQYF

J gene: TRBJ1-4
V gene: TRBV14
CDR3 protein: CASSPDGAEKLFF

J gene: TRBJ1-1
V gene: TRBV6-2/TRBV6-3
CDR3 protein: CASSYSYRADTEAFF

J gene: TRBJ2-7
V gene: TRBV7-2
CDR3 protein: CASSYTGIYEQYF

J gene: TRBJ2-3
V gene: TRBV5-4
CDR3 protein: CASSLGTSGMRDTQYF

J gene: TRBJ2-1
V gene: TRBV28
CDR3 protein: CASSPRQGPYNEQFF

J gene: TRBJ1-1
V gene: TRBV7-3
CDR3 protein: CASGVYTEAFF

J gene: TRBJ2-1
V gene: TRBV9
CDR3 protein: CASSASYNEQFF

J gene: TRBJ1-5
V gene: TRBV29-1
CDR3 protein: CSVELSMGSLNQPQHF

J gene: TRBJ2-3
V gene: TRBV9
CDR3 protein: CASSLTGAGHYADTQYF

J gene: TRBJ2-7
V gene: TRBV20-1
CDR3 protein: CSARDRSRGPTYEQYF

J gene: TRBJ2-3
V gene: TRBV5-1
CDR3 protein: CASRIRDEGTDTQYF

J gene: TRBJ2-1
V gene: TRBV29-1
CDR3 protein: CSVEKGWSASGIENEQFF

J gene: TRBJ2-7
V gene: TRBV7-6
CDR3 protein: CASSTFSDEQYF

J gene: TRBJ2-1
V gene: TRBV11-2
CDR3 protein: CASSATNNEQFF

J gene: TRBJ2-7
V gene: TRBV7-9
CDR3 protein: CASSLAAATYEQYF

J gene: TRBJ2-3
V gene: TRBV29-1
CDR3 protein: CSVEWPEGRGTDTQYF

J gene: TRBJ2-1
V gene: TRBV9
CDR3 protein: CASSVATAEQFF

J gene: TRBJ2-5
V gene: TRBV20-1
CDR3 protein: CSARSHRVTGETQYF

J gene: TRBJ2-4
V gene: TRBV7-2
CDR3 protein: CASSFGTSTSNIQYF

J gene: TRBJ2-3
V gene: TRBV9
CDR3 protein: CASSVAGSSTDTQYF

J gene: TRBJ2-7
V gene: TRBV12-3/TRBV12-4
CDR3 protein: CATQQQGASEQYF

J gene: TRBJ2-1
V gene: TRBV29-1
CDR3 protein: CSVDLADRYNEQFF

J gene: TRBJ2-7
V gene: TRBV4-3
CDR3 protein: CASSQGDGSYEQYF

J gene: TRBJ1-1
V gene: TRBV20-1
CDR3 protein: CSARGRGSAYTEAFF

J gene: TRBJ2-3
V gene: TRBV11-2
CDR3 protein: CASSTHRAPDLGADTQYF

J gene: TRBJ2-3
V gene: TRBV12-5
CDR3 protein: CASGLPRGRPPDTQYF

J gene: TRBJ2-2
V gene: TRBV20-1
CDR3 protein: CSARGLADTGELFF

J gene: TRBJ2-2
V gene: TRBV4-3
CDR3 protein: CASSQGKGYPTSGSAGELFF

J gene: TRBJ2-1
V gene: TRBV5-6
CDR3 protein: CASSRAPAGLEQFF

J gene: TRBJ2-7
V gene: TRBV27
CDR3 protein: CASSTPQRSCF

J gene: TRBJ2-7
V gene: TRBV29-1
CDR3 protein: CSVETSGRPYEQYF

J gene: TRBJ2-3
V gene: TRBV5-1
CDR3 protein: CASSLAGPDTQYF

J gene: TRBJ2-1
V gene: TRBV7-9
CDR3 protein: CASSLAQGNEQFF

J gene: TRBJ2-1
V gene: TRBV7-2
CDR3 protein: CASSYFSLAGNEQFF

J gene: TRBJ1-2
V gene: TRBV7-9
CDR3 protein: CASSSGTGPKYGYTF

J gene: TRBJ2-7
V gene: TRBV19
CDR3 protein: CATTRQGSYEQYF